Listed below are T cell receptor beta chains from one sample, sequenced in a study of post-analysis software for immune sequencing data. TCRdb reanalysed the PCR reads using MiXCR and keeps one entry per CDR3 protein. The sample has 650,000 to 900,000 distinct CDR3 sequences; about 45% are singletons. Sequencing input: blood. These receptors were taken from a girl aged 10 to 17 with multiple sclerosis. Both conserved end residues are part of each CDR3. Fields, in order: clone size, V gene, J gene, D gene, CDR3 DNA, CDR3 protein. The D gene is left open where the match is weak. The size entry is marked missing in some rows and otherwise reads once, few, many or a size class.

>.|TRBV29-1|TRBJ2-6|.
TGCAGCGTTGAGAGTTCTGGGGCCAACGTCCTGACTTTC
CSVESSGANVLTF
>.|TRBV6-5|TRBJ1-5|TRBD1
TGTGCCAGCAAAGCCTGGGACAGTTACAATCAGCCCCAGCATTTT
CASKAWDSYNQPQHF
>few|TRBV20-1|TRBJ2-1|TRBD2
TGCAGTGCTAGTCGCGGGAGCGTCTCCTACAATGAGCAGTTCTTC
CSASRGSVSYNEQFF
>.|TRBV24-1|TRBJ2-1|.
TGTGCCACCCACTTACGGGCCTCCTACAATGAGCAGTTCTTC
CATHLRASYNEQFF
>.|TRBV7-9|TRBJ2-1|TRBD2
TGTGCCAGCAGCGGGGGGGTCCATGAGCAGTTCTTC
CASSGGVHEQFF
>.|TRBV5-1|TRBJ2-7|.
TGCGCCAGCAGCTTGGGTAGAGGTAATCACTACGAGCAGTACTTC
CASSLGRGNHYEQYF
>few|TRBV5-1|TRBJ1-1|.
TGCGCCAGCAGCTTGGAGTTGGCGGGCACTGAAGCTTTCTTT
CASSLELAGTEAFF
>few|TRBV7-9|TRBJ2-7|.
TGTGCCAGCAGGCGATCCCAGCACTACGAGCAGTACTTC
CASRRSQHYEQYF
>.|TRBV12-3/TRBV12-4|TRBJ1-1|.
TGTGCCAGCATGGCAGGGAGGGTCGAAGCTTTCTTT
CASMAGRVEAFF
>.|TRBV27|TRBJ2-1|.
TGTGCCAGCGGCCGCATCAATGAGCAGTTCTTC
CASGRINEQFF
>few|TRBV29-1|TRBJ2-1|.
TGCAGCGCCGTGGGGCGGGCGGATTCCTCCTACAATGAGCAGTTCTTC
CSAVGRADSSYNEQFF
>.|TRBV5-1|TRBJ2-7|.
TGCGCCAGCAGTGAGTCCTCACCATACAGCTCCTACGAGCAGTACTTC
CASSESSPYSSYEQYF
>.|TRBV9|TRBJ2-3|.
TGTGCCAGCAGCGTAACACAGAAAGATACGCAGTATTTT
CASSVTQKDTQYF
>.|TRBV29-1|TRBJ2-1|TRBD2
TGCAGCGTTGAGGCCGGGACTAGCGGAGTCAATGAGCAGTTCTTC
CSVEAGTSGVNEQFF
>few|TRBV20-1|TRBJ2-7|.
TGCAGTGCTACCCGGGGGGACAGTTACTACGAGCAGTACTTC
CSATRGDSYYEQYF
>few|TRBV5-1|TRBJ2-1|.
TGCGCCAGCAGTACGGGGGCGCGAAATGAGCAGTTCTTC
CASSTGARNEQFF
>.|TRBV28|TRBJ2-5|.
TGTGCCAGCAGTTTACCACAGGGAGGCGAGACCCAGTACTTC
CASSLPQGGETQYF
>.|TRBV6-5|TRBJ1-1|.
TGTGCCAGCAGTTACTCCGTGGGCACTGAAGCTTTCTTT
CASSYSVGTEAFF
>.|TRBV9|TRBJ2-1|.
TGTGCCAGCAGTCCGACCGGAGGGGTTGGAAACTACAATGAGCAGTTCTTC
CASSPTGGVGNYNEQFF
>.|TRBV7-2|TRBJ2-1|TRBD2
TGTGCCAGCAGCCCTTGGCCCGGGACTAACTCCTACAATGAGCAGTTCTTC
CASSPWPGTNSYNEQFF
>.|TRBV7-9|TRBJ1-6|.
TGTGCCAGCAGCTTACACAGGGCCGGGGTTAGATCACCCCCCCACTTT
CASSLHRAGVRSPPHF
>few|TRBV5-5|TRBJ2-1|TRBD2
TGTGCCAGCAGCTTGGAGGTTAGCGGGGGAGCCTACAATGAGCAGTTCTTC
CASSLEVSGGAYNEQFF
>.|TRBV20-1|TRBJ1-5|.
TGCAGTGCCTCCTTCTTCGTGGGGCCCCAGCATTTT
CSASFFVGPQHF
>few|TRBV12-3/TRBV12-4|TRBJ1-2|.
TGTGCCAGCAGTCCCCTCGGTGGGTTTAACTATGGCTACACCTTC
CASSPLGGFNYGYTF
>.|TRBV7-3|TRBJ2-7|TRBD2
TGTGCCAGCAGCTACCTGGCGGGAGGTACATACGAGCAGTACTTC
CASSYLAGGTYEQYF
>few|TRBV29-1|TRBJ2-1|TRBD1
TGCAGCGCCCCGGACAGGGAACGTCCCTACAATGAGCAGTTCTTC
CSAPDRERPYNEQFF
>few|TRBV5-1|TRBJ2-1|TRBD2
TGCGCCAGCAGCTCCTGGACTAGCGGGAGCAGTGGGAATGAGCAGTTCTTC
CASSSWTSGSSGNEQFF
>few|TRBV24-1|TRBJ2-5|TRBD2
TGTGCCACCAGTGCACCGGGACTAGCGGGTCAGACCCAGTACTTC
CATSAPGLAGQTQYF
>.|TRBV5-6|TRBJ1-6|.
TGTGCCAGCAGCTTGAGGGTGTCCCCGAATTCACCCCTCCACTTT
CASSLRVSPNSPLHF
>.|TRBV5-1|TRBJ2-5|.
TGCGCCAGCAGCTTGGGGCAGGCGAAGACCCAGTACTTC
CASSLGQAKTQYF
>.|TRBV6-1|TRBJ2-2|TRBD2
TGTGCCAGCAGTCAACGGCGGCTAGCGGGAGTCTCCGGGGAGCTGTTTTTT
CASSQRRLAGVSGELFF
>.|TRBV15|TRBJ2-3|TRBD1
TGTGCCACCAGCGAGGACAGGGGGAGAGATACGCAGTATTTT
CATSEDRGRDTQYF
>.|TRBV10-1|TRBJ2-1|TRBD2
TGCGCTAGCAGTGAGGGCGGGAGCGGGAGGGACCATGAGCAGTTCTTC
CASSEGGSGRDHEQFF
>.|TRBV20-1|TRBJ2-7|TRBD1
TGCAGTGCTAGTAGGACAGGGAAGAACGAGCAGTACTTC
CSASRTGKNEQYF
>.|TRBV29-1|TRBJ2-1|.
TGCAGCGTTACAGGGAATGAGCAGTTCTTC
CSVTGNEQFF
>.|TRBV10-3|TRBJ2-3|.
TGTGCCATCAGTGCCGGGGCAGCCAGCACAGATACGCAGTATTTT
CAISAGAASTDTQYF